This T cell receptor beta chain is from a study of T-cell reconstitution after alpha-beta-depleted transplantation in children. Unique molecular identifiers were used to barcode this TCRbeta library. A single record per CDR3 protein comes from TCRdb applying MiXCR to the PCR reads. This repertoire shows 200,000 to 250,000 distinct CDR3 sequences, about a tenth found once; its top ten account for 28%. This CDR3 is 14 amino acids long. V lost 3 bases to trimming and J lost 4 bases, with 13 bases between them. Per the germline V gene, CDR1 is DFQATT and CDR2 is SNEGSKA (reference sequence). This clonotype came up many times. Antigen unknown. Broader study findings: Expanded clones from the graft, numbering several hundred, reportedly supplied alpha-beta T cells about two months after transplant.

The chain is built from TRBV20-1 and TRBJ2-1; D remains ambiguous. The clonotype was recovered from a child younger than two with acute myeloid leukemia, due to receive a stem cell transplant. Sequencing was performed on PBMCs, taken before TCRalphabeta/CD19-depleted stem cell transplant. CDR3 sequence reads: CSASSLGLYNEQFF. The CDR3 nucleotides read TGCAGTGCTAGCTCGTTGGGCCTTTACAATGAGCAGTTCTTC.